Sequencing of this TCR beta chain was carried out in a study of shared clonotypes between healthy human individuals. Germline V gene data show CDR1 as SGDLS and CDR2 as YYNGEE. The CDR3 has 16 residues. Germline trimming cut 4 bases from V and 3 bases from J; bases unmatched to any gene: 9. Clones were read by immunoSEQ multiplex PCR, and TCRdb kept only the in-frame ones, dropping some. The table has 2,100,000 or so clones, almost 96% seen once. The TCR sequence derives from a man aged 18 to 29 in good health. The specimen sequenced was naive CD4+ T cells sorted from blood. The subset was: CD45RA+ positively selected. This sequence joins TRBV9 and TRBJ1-4, with 7 bases that match TRBD1. The CDR3 loop is CASSRRQGSSNEKLFF. The DNA of the CDR3 is TGTGCCAGCAGCCGGAGACAGGGTTCCTCTAATGAAAAACTGTTTTTT.